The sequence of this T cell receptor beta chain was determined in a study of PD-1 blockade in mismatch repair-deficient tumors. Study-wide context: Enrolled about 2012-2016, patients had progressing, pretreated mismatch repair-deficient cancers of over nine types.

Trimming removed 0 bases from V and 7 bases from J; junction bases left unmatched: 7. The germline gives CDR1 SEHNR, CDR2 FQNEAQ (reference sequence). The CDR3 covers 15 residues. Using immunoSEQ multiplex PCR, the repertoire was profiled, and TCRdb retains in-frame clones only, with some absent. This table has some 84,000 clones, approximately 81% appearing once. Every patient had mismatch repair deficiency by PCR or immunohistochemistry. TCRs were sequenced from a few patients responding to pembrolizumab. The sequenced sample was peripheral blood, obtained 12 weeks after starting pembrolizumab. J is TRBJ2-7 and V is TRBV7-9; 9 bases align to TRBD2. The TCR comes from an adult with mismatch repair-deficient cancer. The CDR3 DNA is TGTGCCAGCAGCTTAGCGTTAGCGGGAGCCCAAGAGCAGTACTTC. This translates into CASSLALAGAQEQYF. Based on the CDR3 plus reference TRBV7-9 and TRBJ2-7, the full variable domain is DTGVSQNPRHKITKRGQNVTFRCDPISEHNRLYWYRQTLGQGPEFLTYFQNEAQLEKSRLLSDRFSAERPKGSFSTLEIQRTEQGDSAMYLCASSLALAGAQEQYFGPGTRLTVT.